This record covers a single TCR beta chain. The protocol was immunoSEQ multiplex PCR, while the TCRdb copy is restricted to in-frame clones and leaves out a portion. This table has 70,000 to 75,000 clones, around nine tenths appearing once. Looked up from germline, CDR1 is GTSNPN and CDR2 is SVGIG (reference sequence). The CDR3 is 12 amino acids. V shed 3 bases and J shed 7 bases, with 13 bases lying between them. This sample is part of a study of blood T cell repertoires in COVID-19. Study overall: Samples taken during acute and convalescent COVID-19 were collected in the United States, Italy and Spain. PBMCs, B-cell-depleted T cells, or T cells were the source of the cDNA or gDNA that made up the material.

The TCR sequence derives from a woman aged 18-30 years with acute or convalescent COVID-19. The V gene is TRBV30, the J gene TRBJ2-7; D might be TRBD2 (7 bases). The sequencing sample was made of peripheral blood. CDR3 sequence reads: CAWRGGGLEQYF. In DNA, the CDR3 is TGTGCCTGGAGGGGCGGGGGCTTGGAGCAGTACTTC.